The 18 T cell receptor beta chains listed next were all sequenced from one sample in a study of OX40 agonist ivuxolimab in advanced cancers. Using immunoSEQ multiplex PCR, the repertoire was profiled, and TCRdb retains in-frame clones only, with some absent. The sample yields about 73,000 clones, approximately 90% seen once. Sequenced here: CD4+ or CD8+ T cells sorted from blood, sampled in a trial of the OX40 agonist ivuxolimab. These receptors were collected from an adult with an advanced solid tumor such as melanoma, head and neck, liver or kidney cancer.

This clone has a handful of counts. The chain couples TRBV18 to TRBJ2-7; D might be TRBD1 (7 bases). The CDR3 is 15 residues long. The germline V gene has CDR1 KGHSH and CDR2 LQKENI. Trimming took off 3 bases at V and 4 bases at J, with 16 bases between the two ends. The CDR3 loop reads CASSPPGGTSYEQYF. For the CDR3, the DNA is TGTGCCAGCTCACCCCCAGGGGGGACCAGTTACGAGCAGTACTTC.

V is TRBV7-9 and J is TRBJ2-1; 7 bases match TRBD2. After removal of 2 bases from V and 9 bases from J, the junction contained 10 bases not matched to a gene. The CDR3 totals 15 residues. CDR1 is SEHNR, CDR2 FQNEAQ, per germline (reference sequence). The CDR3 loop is CASSLIGGRIFEQFF. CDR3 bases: TGTGCCAGCAGCTTAATCGGCGGGAGAATATTTGAGCAGTTCTTC.

CDR3 nucleotides: TGTGCCAGCAGTTTATTCGGCAGTAACAATCAGCCCCAGCATTTT. Translation: CASSLFGSNNQPQHF. This chain connects TRBV27 to TRBJ1-5; D unclear. The ends were cut back, 1 base at V and 3 bases at J, with 10 bases in the middle. Germline assignment: CDR1 MNHEY and CDR2 SMNVEV (reference sequence). The CDR3 totals 15 residues.

As DNA, the CDR3 is TGCGCCAGCAGCTTGGACGGGACAGGGATTTTCTCCGTTGAACACGAGCAGTACTTC. It codes for CASSLDGTGIFSVEHEQYF. The chain employs TRBV5-1 and TRBJ2-7; TRBD1 matches at 9 bases. Germline V lookup: CDR1 SGHRS, CDR2 YFSETQ. V gave up 0 bases and J gave up 5 bases; unmatched junction bases: 18. This CDR3 is built from 19 residues.

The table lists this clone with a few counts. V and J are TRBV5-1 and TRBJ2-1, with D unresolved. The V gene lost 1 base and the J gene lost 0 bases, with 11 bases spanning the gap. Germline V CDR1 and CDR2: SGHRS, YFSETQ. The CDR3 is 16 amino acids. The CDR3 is CASSLRLEVSYNEQFF. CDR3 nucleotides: TGCGCCAGCAGCTTGAGGTTAGAAGTCTCCTACAATGAGCAGTTCTTC.

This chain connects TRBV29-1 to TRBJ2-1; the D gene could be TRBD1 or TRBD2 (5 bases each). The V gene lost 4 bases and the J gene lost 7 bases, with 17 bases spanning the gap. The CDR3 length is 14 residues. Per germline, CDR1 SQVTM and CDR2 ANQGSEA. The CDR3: CSVVSGKRGNEQFF. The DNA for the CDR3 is TGCAGCGTTGTATCGGGGAAGAGGGGAAATGAGCAGTTCTTC.

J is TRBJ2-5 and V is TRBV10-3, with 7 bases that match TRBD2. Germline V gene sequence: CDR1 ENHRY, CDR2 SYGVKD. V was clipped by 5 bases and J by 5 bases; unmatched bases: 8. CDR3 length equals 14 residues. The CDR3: CAISRGREGETQYF. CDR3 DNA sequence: TGTGCCATCAGTCGTGGGAGGGAGGGGGAGACCCAGTACTTC.

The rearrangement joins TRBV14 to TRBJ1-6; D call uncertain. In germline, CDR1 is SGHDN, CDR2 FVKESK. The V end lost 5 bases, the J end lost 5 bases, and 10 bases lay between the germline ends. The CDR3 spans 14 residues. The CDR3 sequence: CASSYGPNNSPLHF. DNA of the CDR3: TGTGCCAGCAGCTATGGGCCAAATAATTCACCCCTCCACTTT.

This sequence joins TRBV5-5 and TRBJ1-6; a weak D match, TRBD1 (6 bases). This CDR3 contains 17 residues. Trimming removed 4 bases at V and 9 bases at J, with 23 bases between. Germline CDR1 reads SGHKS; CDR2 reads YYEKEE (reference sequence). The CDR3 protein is CASSRTAVGGSGSPLHF. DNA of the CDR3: TGTGCCAGCAGCCGAACAGCGGTAGGGGGATCGGGTTCACCCCTCCACTTT.

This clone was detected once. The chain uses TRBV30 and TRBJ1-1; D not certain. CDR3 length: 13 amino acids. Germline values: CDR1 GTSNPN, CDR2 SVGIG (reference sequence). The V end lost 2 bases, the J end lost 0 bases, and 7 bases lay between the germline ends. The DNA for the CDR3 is TGTGCCTGGAGTCCGAACATGAACACTGAAGCTTTCTTT. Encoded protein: CAWSPNMNTEAFF.

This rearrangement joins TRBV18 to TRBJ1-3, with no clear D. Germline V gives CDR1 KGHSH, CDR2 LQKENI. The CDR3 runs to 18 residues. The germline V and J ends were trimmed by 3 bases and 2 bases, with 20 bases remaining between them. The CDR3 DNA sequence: TGTGCCAGCTCACCTCAAGTAGGACCGTCAGGCGCTGGAAACACCATATATTTT. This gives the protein CASSPQVGPSGAGNTIYF.

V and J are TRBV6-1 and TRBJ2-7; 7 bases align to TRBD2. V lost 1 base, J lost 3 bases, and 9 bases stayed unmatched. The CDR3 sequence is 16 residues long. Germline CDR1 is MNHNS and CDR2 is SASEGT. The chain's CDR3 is CASSEGFSGYHYEQYF. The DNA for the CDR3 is TGTGCCAGCAGTGAAGGGTTTAGCGGGTACCACTACGAGCAGTACTTC.

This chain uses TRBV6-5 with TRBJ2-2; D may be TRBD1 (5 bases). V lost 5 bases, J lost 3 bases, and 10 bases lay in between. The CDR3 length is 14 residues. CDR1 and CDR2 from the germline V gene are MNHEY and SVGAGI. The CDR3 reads CASSVQGHTGELFF. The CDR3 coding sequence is TGTGCCAGCAGTGTCCAGGGCCACACCGGGGAGCTGTTTTTT.

CDR3 loop: CASSISWRTDTQYF. The CDR3 region has the DNA TGTGCCAGTAGTATAAGCTGGAGGACTGATACGCAGTATTTT. This chain uses TRBV19 with TRBJ2-3; maybe TRBD2 (5 bases). The CDR3 has 14 residues. Looked up from germline, CDR1 is LNHDA and CDR2 is SQIVND (reference sequence). Trimming took off 2 bases at V and 6 bases at J, with 12 bases between the two ends.

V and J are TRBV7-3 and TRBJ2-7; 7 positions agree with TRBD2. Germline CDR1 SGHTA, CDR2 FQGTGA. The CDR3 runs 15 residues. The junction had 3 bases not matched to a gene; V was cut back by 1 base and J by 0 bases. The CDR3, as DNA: TGTGCCAGCAGCTTAATGGCGGGAGCCTCCTACGAGCAGTACTTC. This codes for CASSLMAGASYEQYF.

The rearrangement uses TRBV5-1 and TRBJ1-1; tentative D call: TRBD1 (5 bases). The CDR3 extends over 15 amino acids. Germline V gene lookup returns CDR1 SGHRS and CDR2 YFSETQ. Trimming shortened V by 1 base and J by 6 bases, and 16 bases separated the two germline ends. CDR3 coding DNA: TGCGCCAGCAGCTTGAGGCCCGAGGGGTTCTCTGAAGCTTTCTTT. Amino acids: CASSLRPEGFSEAFF.

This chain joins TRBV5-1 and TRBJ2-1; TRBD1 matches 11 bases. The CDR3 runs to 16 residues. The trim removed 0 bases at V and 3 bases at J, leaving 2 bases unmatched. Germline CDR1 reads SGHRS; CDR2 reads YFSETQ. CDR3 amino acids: CASSLAGTGGYNEQFF. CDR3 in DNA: TGCGCCAGCAGCTTGGCCGGGACAGGGGGCTACAATGAGCAGTTCTTC.

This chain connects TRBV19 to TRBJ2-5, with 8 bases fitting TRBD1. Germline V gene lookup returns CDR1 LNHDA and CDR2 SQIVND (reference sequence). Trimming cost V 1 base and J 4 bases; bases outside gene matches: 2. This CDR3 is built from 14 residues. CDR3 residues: CASSIGGQGETQYF. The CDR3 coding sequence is TGTGCCAGTAGTATAGGAGGACAGGGAGAGACCCAGTACTTC.